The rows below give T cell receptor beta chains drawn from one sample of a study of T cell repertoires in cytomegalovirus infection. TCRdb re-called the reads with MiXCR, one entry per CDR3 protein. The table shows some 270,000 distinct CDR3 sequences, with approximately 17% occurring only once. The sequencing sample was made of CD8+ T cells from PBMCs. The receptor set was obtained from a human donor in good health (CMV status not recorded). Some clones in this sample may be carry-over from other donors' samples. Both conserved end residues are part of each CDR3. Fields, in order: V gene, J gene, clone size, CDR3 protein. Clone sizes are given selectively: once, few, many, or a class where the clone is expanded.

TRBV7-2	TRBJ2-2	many	CANEDLTGTTGELFF
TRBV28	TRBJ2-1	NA	CASSLALGARNNEQFF
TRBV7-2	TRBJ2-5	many	CASSPTGTIQETQYF
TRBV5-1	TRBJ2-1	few	CASSLERGGNNEQFF
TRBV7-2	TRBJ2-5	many	CASSLGLAGVLYQETQYF
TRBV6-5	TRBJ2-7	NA	CASRDGTYEQYF
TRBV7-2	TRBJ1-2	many	CASSLGSSPGIYGYTF
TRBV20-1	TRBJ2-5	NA	CSARGFGKTQYF
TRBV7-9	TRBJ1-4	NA	CASTPGPIEKLFF
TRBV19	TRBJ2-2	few	CASSTFTGELFF
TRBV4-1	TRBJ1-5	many	CASSQDRNSNQPQHF
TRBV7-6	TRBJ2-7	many	CASSLELVDEQYF
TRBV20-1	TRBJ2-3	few	CSALRQATSTDTQYF
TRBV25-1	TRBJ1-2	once	CASSEYGQGARGYTF
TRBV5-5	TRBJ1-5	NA	CASRLTEGMSQPQHF
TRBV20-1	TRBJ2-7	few	CSARVYGLESYEQYF
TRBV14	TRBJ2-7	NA	CASSLTGPHYEQYF
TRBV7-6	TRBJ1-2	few	CASSPGVFGYTF
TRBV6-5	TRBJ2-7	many	CASSYSTSGGSEQYF
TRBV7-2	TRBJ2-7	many	CASSFRGYEQYF